This T cell receptor beta chain was captured by sequencing in a study of T cells in Graves' hyperthyroidism and ophthalmopathy. Study information: Peripheral blood was obtained at initial diagnosis, preceding any treatment.

This clonotype has a count of ten or more. Amplified TCR beta CDR3 regions derived from RNA transcripts. Researchers ran a first-round RT-PCR on the TCR CDR3 using the HTBI primer set. MiXCR, run by TCRdb on the multiplex PCR reads, gives a single entry per CDR3 protein. The data show roughly 660,000 distinct CDR3 sequences, with approximately 15% seen just once and around 15% held by the top ten. CDR3 length: 14 residues. Trimming removed 7 bases from V and 6 bases from J; junction bases left unmatched: 10. CDR1 SQVTM and CDR2 ANQGSEA come from the germline V gene. The chain uses TRBV29-1 and TRBJ2-1, with 9 bases fitting TRBD1. The sample was blood. This clonotype was sampled from a man in his fifties with Graves' hyperthyroidism. The DNA for the CDR3 is TGCAGCGCTGCAGTGGACAGGGGTATCAATGAGCAGTTCTTC. Protein product: CSAAVDRGINEQFF.